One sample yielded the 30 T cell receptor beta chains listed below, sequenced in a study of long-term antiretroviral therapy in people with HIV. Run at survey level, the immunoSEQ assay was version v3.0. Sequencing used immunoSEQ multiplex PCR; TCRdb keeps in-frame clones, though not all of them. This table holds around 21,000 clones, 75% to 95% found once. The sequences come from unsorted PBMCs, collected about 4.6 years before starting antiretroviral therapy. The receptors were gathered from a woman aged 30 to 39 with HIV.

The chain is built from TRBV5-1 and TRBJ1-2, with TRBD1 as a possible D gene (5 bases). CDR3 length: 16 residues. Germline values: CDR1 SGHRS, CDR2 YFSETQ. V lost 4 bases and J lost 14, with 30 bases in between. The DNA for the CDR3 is TGCGCCAGCAGCACAACGACTCCCGGGACGGAGCCTATCAGTACCTTC. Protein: CASSTTTPGTEPISTF.

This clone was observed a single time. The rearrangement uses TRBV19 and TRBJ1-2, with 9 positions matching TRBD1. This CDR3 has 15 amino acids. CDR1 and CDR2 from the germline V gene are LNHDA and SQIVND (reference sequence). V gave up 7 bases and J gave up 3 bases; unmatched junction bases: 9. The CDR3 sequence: CASTETGGADYGYTF. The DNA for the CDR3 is TGTGCCAGTACCGAAACAGGGGGCGCAGACTATGGCTACACCTTC.

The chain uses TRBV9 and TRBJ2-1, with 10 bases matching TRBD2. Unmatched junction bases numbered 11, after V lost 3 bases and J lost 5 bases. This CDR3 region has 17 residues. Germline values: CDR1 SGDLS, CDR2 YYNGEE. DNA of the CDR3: TGTGCCAGCAGCGCCCCCCGCCTAGCGGGGGCCAACAATGAGCAGTTCTTC. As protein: CASSAPRLAGANNEQFF.

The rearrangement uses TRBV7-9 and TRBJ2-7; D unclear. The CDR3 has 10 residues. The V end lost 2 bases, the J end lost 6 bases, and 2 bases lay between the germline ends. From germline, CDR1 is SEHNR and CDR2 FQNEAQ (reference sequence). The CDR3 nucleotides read TGTGCCAGCAGCTTACGCGAGCAGTACTTC. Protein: CASSLREQYF.

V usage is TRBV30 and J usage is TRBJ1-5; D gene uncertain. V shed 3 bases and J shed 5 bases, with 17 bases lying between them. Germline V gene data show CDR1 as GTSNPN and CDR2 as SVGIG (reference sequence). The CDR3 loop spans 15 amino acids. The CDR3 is CAWSPSGGIDQPQHF. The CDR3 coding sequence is TGTGCCTGGAGCCCGTCGGGCGGGATCGATCAGCCCCAGCATTTT.

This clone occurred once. CDR3 protein: CASSPQGSGELFF. CDR3 in DNA: TGTGCCAGCAGCCCCCAGGGATCCGGGGAGCTGTTTTTT. This chain connects TRBV6-4 to TRBJ2-2, with a tentative D call TRBD1 (5 bases). Trimming shortened V by 6 bases and J by 6 bases, and 11 bases separated the two germline ends. The CDR3 consists of 13 residues. Per the germline V gene, CDR1 is MRHNA and CDR2 is SNTAGT.

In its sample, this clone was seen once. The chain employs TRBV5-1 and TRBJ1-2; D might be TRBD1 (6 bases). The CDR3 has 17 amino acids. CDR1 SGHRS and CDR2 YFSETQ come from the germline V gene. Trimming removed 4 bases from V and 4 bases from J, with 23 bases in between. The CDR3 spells CASSRIYTQGNPYGYTF. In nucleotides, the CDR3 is TGCGCCAGCAGCCGAATATACACTCAGGGGAATCCCTATGGCTACACCTTC.

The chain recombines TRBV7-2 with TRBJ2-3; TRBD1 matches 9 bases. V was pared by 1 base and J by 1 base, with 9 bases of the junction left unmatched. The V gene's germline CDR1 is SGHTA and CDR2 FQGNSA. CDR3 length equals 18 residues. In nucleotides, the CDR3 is TGTGCCAGCAGCTTAGATCCCATCTGGACAGGGGGCACAGATACGCAGTATTTT. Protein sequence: CASSLDPIWTGGTDTQYF.

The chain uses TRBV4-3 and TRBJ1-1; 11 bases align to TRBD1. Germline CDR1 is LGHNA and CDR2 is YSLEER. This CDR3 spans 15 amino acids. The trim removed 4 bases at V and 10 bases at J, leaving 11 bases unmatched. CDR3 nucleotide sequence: TGCGCCAGCAGCCCCGACCCCGGACAGGGGGCTCGAGCTTTCTTT. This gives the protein CASSPDPGQGARAFF.

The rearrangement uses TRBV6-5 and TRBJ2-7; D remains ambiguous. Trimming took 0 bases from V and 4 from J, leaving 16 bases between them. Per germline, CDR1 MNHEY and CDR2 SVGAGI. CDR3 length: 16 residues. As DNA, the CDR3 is TGTGCCAGCAGTTACTCGTTCCCGTCGGGTCCTTACGAGCAGTACTTC. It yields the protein CASSYSFPSGPYEQYF.

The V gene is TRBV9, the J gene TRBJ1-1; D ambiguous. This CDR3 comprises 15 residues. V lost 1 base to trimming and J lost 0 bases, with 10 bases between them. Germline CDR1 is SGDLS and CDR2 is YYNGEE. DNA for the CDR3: TGTGCCAGCAGCGTATTCGAGACGCTGAACACTGAAGCTTTCTTT. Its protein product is CASSVFETLNTEAFF.

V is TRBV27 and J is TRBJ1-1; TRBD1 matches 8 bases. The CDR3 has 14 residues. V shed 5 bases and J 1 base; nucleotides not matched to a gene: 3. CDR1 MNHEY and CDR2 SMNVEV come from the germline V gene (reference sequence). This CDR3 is CASSHTGGNTEAFF. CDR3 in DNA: TGTGCCAGCAGTCATACAGGGGGGAACACTGAAGCTTTCTTT.

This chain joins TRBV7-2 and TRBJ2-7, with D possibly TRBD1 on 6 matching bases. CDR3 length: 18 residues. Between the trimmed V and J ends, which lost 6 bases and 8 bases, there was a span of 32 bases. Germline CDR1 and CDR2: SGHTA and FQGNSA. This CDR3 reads CASSPTGNTGSPGLKQYF. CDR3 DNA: TGTGCCAGCAGTCCCACGGGGAACACAGGGTCTCCCGGCCTAAAGCAGTACTTC.

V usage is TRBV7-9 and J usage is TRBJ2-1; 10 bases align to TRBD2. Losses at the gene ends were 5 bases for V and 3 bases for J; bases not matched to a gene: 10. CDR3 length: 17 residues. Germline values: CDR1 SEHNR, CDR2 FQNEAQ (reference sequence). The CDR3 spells CASSPGTSVPNYNEQFF. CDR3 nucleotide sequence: TGTGCCAGCAGCCCCGGGACTAGCGTGCCCAACTACAATGAGCAGTTCTTC.

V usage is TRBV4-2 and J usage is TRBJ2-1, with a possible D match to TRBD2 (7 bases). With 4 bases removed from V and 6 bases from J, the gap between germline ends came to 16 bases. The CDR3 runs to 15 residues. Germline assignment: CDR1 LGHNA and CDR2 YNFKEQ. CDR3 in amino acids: CASSPRGGAPNEQFF. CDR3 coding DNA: TGTGCCAGCAGCCCAAGGGGGGGAGCCCCCAATGAGCAGTTCTTC.

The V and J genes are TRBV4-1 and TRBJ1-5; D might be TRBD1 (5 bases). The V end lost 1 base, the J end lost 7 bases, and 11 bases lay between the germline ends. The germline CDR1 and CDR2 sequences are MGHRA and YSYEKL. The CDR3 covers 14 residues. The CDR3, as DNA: TGCGCCAGCAGCCAAGCAGCGGGGGGACAGCCCCAGCATTTT. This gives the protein CASSQAAGGQPQHF.

The CDR3 sequence: CASSNPREAISGNTIYF. CDR3 DNA: TGTGCCAGTAGTAACCCGAGGGAGGCAATCTCTGGAAACACCATATATTTT. This chain connects TRBV19 to TRBJ1-3, with no clear D. V gave up 4 bases and J gave up 0 bases, with 16 bases separating them. The CDR3 consists of 17 residues. CDR1 is LNHDA and CDR2 is SQIVND in the germline V gene (reference sequence).

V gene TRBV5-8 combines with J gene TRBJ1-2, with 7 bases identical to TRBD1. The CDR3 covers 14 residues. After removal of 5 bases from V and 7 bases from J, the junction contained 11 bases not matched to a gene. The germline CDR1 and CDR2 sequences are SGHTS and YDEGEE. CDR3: CASRARGSGSGYTF. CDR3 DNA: TGTGCCAGCAGAGCCAGGGGGAGCGGTAGTGGCTACACCTTC.

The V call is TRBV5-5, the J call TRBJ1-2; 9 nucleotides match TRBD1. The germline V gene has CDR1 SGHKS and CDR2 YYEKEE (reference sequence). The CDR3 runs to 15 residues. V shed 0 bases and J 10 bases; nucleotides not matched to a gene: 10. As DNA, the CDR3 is TGTGCCAGCAGCTTGGTGTCCGGGACAGGGACCTTCTACACCTTC. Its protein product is CASSLVSGTGTFYTF.

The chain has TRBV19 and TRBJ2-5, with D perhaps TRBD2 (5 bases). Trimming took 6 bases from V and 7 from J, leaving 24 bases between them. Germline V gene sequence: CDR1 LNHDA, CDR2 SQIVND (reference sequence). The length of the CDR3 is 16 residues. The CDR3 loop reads CASRTPVYGVIGTQYF. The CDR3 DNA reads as TGTGCCAGTAGAACTCCGGTGTACGGGGTTATTGGGACCCAGTACTTC.

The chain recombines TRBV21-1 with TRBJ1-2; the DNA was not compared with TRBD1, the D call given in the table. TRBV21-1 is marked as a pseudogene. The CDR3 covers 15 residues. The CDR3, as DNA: TGTGCCAGCGCCCTTAGAAGGGGATGCATTGGTGGCTACACCTTC. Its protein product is CASALRRGCIGGYTF.

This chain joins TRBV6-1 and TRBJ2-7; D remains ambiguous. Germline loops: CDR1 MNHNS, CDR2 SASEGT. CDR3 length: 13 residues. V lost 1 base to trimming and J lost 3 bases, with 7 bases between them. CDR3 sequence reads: CASSEVPVYEQYF. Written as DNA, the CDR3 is TGTGCCAGCAGTGAAGTCCCAGTCTACGAGCAGTACTTC.

CDR3 residues: CASSSPLQGVRQYF. CDR3 nucleotide sequence: TGTGCCAGCAGTTCTCCCCTCCAGGGGGTAAGGCAGTATTTT. The chain recombines TRBV6-5 with TRBJ2-3; 7 bases fit TRBD1. The CDR3 loop spans 14 amino acids. V shed 4 bases, J shed 11 bases, and the junction held 12 bases outside the gene matches. Looked up from germline, CDR1 is MNHEY and CDR2 is SVGAGI.

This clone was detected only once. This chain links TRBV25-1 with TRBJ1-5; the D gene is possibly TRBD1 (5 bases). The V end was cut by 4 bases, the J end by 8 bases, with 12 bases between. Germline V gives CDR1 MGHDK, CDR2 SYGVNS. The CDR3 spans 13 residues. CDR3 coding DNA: TGTGCCAGCAGTGGCATGGGGACGGAGCCCCAGCATTTT. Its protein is CASSGMGTEPQHF.

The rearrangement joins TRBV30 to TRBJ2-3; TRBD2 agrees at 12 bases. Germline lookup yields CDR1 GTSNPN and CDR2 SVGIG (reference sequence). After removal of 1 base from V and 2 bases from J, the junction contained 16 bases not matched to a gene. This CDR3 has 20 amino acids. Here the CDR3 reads CAWSGFRLAGEIENTDTQYF. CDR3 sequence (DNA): TGTGCCTGGAGTGGTTTCAGACTAGCGGGGGAGATTGAAAACACAGATACGCAGTATTTT.

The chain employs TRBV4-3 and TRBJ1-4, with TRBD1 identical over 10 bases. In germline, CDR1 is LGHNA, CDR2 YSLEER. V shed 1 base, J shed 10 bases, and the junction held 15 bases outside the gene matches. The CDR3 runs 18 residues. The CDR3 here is CASSQGGDGGTGEVKLFF. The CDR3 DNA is TGCGCCAGCAGCCAAGGGGGTGACGGAGGGACAGGGGAGGTAAAACTGTTTTTT.

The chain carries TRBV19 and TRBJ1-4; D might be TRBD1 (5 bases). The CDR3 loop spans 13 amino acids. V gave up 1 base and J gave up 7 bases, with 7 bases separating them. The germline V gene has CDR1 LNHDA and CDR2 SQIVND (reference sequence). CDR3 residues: CASSIGGREKLFF. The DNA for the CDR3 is TGTGCCAGTAGTATAGGGGGACGTGAAAAACTGTTTTTT.

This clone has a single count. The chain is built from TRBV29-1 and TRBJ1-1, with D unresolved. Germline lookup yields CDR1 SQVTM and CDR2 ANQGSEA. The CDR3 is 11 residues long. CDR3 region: CSFQENTEAFF. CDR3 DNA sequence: TGCAGTTTTCAGGAGAACACTGAAGCTTTCTTT. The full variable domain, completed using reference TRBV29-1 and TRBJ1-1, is SAVISQKPSRDICQRGTSLTIQCQVDSQVTMMFWYRQQPGQSLTLIATANQGSEATYESGFVIDKFPISRPNLTFSTLTVSNMSPEDSSIYLCSFQENTEAFFGQGTRLTVV.

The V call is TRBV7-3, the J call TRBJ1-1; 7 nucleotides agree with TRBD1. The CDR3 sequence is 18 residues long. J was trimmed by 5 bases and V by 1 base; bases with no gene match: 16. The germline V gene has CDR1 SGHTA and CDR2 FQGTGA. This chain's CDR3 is CASSLKGPWGTVGTEAFF. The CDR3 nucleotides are TGTGCCAGCAGCTTAAAGGGGCCTTGGGGGACAGTTGGAACTGAAGCTTTCTTT.

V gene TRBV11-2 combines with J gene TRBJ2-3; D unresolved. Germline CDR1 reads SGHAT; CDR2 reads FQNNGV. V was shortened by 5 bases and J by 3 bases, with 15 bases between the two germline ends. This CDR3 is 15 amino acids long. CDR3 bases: TGTGCCAGCAGCCTAGGTGGCGTTTTTACAGATACGCAGTATTTT. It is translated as CASSLGGVFTDTQYF.